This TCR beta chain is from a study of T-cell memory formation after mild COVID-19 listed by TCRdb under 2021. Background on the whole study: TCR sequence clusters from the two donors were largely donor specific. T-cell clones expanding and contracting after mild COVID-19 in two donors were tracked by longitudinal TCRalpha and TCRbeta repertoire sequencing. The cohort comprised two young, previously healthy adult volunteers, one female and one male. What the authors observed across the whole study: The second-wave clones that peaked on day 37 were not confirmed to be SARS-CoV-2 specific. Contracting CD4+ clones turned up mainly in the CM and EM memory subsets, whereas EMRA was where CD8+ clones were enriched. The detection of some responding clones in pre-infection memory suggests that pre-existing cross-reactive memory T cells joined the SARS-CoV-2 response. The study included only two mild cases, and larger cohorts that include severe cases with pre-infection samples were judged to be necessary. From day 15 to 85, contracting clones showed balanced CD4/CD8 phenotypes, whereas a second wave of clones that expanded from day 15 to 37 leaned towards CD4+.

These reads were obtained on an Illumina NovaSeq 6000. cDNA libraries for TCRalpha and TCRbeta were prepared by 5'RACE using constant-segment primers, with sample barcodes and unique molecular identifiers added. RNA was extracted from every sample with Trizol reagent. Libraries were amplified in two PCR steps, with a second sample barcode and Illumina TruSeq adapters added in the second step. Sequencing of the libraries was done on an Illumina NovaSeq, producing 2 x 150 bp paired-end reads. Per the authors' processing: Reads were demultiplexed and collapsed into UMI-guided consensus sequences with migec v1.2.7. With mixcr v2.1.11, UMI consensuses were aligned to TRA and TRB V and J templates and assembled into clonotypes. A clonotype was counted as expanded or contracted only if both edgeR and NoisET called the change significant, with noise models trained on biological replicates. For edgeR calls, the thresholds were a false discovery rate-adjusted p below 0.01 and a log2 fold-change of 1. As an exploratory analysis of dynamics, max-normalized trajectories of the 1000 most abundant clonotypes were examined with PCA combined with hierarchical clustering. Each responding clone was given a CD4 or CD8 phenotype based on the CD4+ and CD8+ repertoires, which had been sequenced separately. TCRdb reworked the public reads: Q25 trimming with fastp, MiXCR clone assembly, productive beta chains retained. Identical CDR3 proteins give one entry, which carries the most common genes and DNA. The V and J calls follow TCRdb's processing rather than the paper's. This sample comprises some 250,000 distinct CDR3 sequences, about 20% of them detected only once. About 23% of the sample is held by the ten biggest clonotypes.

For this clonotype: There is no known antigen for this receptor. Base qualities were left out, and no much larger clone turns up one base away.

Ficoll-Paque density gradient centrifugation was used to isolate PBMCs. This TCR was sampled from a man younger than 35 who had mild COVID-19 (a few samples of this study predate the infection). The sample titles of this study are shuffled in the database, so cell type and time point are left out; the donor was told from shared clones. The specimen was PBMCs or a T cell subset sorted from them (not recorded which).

The CDR3 reads CAITLSGASTDTQYF. At the DNA level, the sequence is TGTGCCATCACCCTTAGCGGGGCTAGCACAGATACGCAGTATTTT. The chain employs TRBV10-3 and TRBJ2-3, with 8 junctional bases fitting TRBD2. CDR3 length: 15 amino acids, cysteine to phenylalanine. This entry keeps only the CDR3 DNA: 45 bases, framed from base 1. V is pruned by 7 bases and J by 0 bases, leaving 6 bases of the junction without a gene match. From the germline V gene, CDR1 is ENHRY and CDR2 is SYGVKD.